This T cell receptor (beta chain) was identified in a study of T-cell reconstitution after alpha-beta-depleted transplantation in children (dated by TCRdb to the mid-2010s). Regarding the research as a whole: The study quantitatively tracked T-cell immune reconstitution after TCRalphabeta/CD19-depleted allogeneic hematopoietic cell transplantation in children using TCR repertoire profiling. The research as a whole found: The apparently early alphabetaT-cell count recovery about two months after transplant was reportedly dependent on only several hundred rapidly expanded clones derived from non-depleted graft cells. The high TCRbeta diversity at day 60 in some patients was ascribed to recipient T cells and intrathymic progenitors that had survived conditioning. Hyperexpanded clone frequencies declined over subsequent months; after one year, T-cell counts and TCRbeta diversity were mostly attributed to newly produced T cells.

This clonotype was observed a few times. Its target antigen remains unknown. No clone much larger than this one lies a single base away; base qualities are absent. Library construction relied on PCR. Instrument on record: Illumina HiSeq 2500. TCR libraries were prepared with molecular barcoding, using unique molecular identifiers to normalize TCRbeta repertoire quantification. TCRdb reprocessed the public reads (quality trimming at Q25 with fastp, clone calling with MiXCR) and kept in-frame beta chains. CDR3 protein sequences are deduplicated, and each keeps its most common genes and DNA. A total of hundreds of thousands of distinct CDR3 sequences appear in this sample, under 30% of them only once. The biggest ten clones account for around 14% of the sample. The intended sense of this specimen's treatment or condition label: allogeneic hematopoietic cell transplantation with graft depleted of TCRalphabeta T cells and CD19 B cells. Transplant recipients were children who received TCRalphabeta/CD19-depleted allogeneic hematopoietic cell grafts.

Counted from cysteine to phenylalanine, this CDR3 has 14 amino acids. The DNA shown is the 42-base CDR3, in frame from base 1. The germline V gene yields ENHRY for CDR1 and SYGVKD for CDR2. A distance of 7 bases separates the germline ends of V and J, which lose 2 bases and 0 bases respectively. The sequencing used PBMCs, mostly from graft donor cells, collected 360 days after TCRalphabeta/CD19-depleted stem cell transplant. This clonotype was sampled from a boy in the first two years of life who had a stem cell transplant for acute myeloid leukemia, so the T cells may come from the graft donor. The chain is encoded by TRBV10-3 joined to TRBJ1-1; the D gene cannot be resolved reliably. The bases read TGTGCCATCAGTGAGGGCAGAGTGAACACTGAAGCTTTCTTT. It translates as CAISEGRVNTEAFF.